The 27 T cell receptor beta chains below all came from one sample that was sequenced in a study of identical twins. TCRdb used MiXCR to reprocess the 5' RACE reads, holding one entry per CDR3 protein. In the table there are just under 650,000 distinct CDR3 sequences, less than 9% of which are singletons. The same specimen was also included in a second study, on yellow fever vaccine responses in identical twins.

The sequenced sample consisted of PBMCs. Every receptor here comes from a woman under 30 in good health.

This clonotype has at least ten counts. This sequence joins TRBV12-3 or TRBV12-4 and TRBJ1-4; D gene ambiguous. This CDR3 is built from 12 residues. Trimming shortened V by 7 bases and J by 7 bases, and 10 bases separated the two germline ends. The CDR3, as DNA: TGTGCCAGCACAGTTTACAGTGAAAAACTGTTTTTT. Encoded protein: CASTVYSEKLFF.

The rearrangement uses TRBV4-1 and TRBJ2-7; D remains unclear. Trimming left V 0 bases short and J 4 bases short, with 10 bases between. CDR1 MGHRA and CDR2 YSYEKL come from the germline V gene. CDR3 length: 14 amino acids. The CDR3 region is CASSQDPGSYEQYF. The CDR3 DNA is TGCGCCAGCAGCCAAGATCCGGGTTCGTACGAGCAGTACTTC.

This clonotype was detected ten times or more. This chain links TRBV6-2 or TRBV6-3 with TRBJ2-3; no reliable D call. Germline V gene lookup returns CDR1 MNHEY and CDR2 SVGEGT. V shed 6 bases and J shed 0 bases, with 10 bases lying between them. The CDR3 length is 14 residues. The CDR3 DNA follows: TGTGCCAGCAGATCCGTCCCAAGCACAGATACGCAGTATTTT. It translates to CASRSVPSTDTQYF.

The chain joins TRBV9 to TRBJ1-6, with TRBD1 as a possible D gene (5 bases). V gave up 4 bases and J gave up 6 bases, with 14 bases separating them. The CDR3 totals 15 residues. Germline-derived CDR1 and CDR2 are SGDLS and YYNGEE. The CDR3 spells CASSTGTMGNSPLHF. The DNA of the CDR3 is TGTGCCAGCAGCACCGGGACGATGGGTAATTCACCCCTCCACTTT.

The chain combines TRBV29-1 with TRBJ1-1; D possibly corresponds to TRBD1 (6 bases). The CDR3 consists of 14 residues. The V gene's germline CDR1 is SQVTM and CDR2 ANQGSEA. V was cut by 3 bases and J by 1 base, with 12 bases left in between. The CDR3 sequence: CSVDLGGGNTEAFF. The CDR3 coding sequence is TGCAGCGTTGATCTAGGGGGTGGGAACACTGAAGCTTTCTTT.

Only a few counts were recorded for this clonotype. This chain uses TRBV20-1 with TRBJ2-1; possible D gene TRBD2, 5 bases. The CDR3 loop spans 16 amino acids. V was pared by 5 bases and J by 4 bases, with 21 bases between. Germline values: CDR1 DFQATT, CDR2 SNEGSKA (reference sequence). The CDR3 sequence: CSASPGTSSTYNEQFF. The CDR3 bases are TGCAGTGCTTCTCCCGGAACTAGTTCTACGTACAATGAGCAGTTCTTC.

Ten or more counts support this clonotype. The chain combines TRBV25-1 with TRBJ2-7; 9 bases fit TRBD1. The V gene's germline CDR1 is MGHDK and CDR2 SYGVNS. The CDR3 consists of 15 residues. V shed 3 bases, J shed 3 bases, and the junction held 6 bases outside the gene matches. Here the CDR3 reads CASSDIGTGNYEQYF. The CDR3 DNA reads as TGTGCCAGCAGTGATATAGGGACAGGGAACTACGAGCAGTACTTC.

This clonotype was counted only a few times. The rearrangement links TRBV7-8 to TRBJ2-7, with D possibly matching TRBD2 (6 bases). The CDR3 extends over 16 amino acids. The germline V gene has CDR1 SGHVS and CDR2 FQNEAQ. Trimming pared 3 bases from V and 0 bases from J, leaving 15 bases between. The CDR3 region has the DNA TGTGCCAGCAGCTTCGGGGGTACGGAGTTCTCCTACGAGCAGTACTTC. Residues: CASSFGGTEFSYEQYF.

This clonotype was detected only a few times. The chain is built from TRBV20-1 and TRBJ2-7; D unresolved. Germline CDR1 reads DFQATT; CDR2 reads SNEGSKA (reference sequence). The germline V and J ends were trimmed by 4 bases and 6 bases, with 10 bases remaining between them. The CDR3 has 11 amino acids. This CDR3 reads CSATVWGEQYF. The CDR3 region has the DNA TGCAGTGCTACCGTTTGGGGCGAGCAGTACTTC.

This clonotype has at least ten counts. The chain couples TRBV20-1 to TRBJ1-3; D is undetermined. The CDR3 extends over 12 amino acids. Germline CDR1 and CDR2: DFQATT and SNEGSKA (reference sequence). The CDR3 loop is CSVRGSGNTIYF. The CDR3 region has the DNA TGCAGCGTCCGGGGCTCTGGAAACACCATATATTTT.

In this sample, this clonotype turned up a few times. Here the CDR3 reads CASSLRGPNSPLHF. CDR3 sequence (DNA): TGTGCCAGCAGTTTGAGGGGGCCAAATTCACCCCTCCACTTT. This sequence joins TRBV28 and TRBJ1-6, with TRBD1 identical over 7 bases. The CDR3 has 14 amino acids. V shed 3 bases, J shed 7 bases, and the junction held 3 bases outside the gene matches. Germline-derived CDR1 and CDR2 are MDHEN and SYDVKM. Together with reference TRBV28 and TRBJ1-6, the CDR3 gives the full variable domain: DVKVTQSSRYLVKRTGEKVFLECVQDMDHENMFWYRQDPGLGLRLIYFSYDVKMKEKGDIPEGYSVSREKKERFSLILESASTNQTSMYLCASSLRGPNSPLHFGNGTRLTVT.

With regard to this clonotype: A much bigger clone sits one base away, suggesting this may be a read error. This chain's CDR3 is CAISPQSSYEQYF. CDR3 DNA sequence: TGTGCCATCAGCCCCCAGAGCTCCTACGAGCAGTACTTC. This chain uses TRBV5-8 with TRBJ2-7; D gene unclear. The CDR3 is 13 residues long. CDR1 is SGHTS and CDR2 is YDEGEE in the germline V gene.

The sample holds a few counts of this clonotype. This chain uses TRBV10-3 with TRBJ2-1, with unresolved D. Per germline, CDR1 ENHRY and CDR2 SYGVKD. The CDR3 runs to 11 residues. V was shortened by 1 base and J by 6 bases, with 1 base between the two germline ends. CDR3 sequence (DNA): TGTGCCATCAGTGAGTTCAATGAGCAGTTCTTC. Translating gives CAISEFNEQFF.

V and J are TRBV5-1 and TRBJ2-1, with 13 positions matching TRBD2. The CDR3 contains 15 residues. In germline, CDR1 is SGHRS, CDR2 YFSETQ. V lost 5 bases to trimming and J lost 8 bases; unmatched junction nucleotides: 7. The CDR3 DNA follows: TGCGCCAGCAGTGGAGGACTAGCGGGGGTGTATGAGCAGTTCTTC. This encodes CASSGGLAGVYEQFF. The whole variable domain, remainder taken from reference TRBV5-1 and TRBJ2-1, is KAGVTQTPRYLIKTRGQQVTLSCSPISGHRSVSWYQQTPGQGLQFLFEYFSETQRNKGNFPGRFSGRQFSNSRSEMNVSTLELGDSALYLCASSGGLAGVYEQFFGPGTRLTVL.

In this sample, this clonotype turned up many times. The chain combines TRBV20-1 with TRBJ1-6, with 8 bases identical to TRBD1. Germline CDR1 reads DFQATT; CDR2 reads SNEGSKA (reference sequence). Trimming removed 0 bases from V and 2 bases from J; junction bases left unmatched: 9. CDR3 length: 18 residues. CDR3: CSARDRGAGGPYNSPLHF. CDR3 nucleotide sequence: TGCAGTGCTAGAGATCGGGGGGCAGGGGGCCCCTATAATTCACCCCTCCACTTT.

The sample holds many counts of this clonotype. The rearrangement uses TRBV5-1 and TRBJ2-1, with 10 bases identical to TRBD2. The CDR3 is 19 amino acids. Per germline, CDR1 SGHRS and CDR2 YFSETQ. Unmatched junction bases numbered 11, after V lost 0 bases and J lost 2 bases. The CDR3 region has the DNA TGCGCCAGCAGCTTGGGTTTAGCGGGAGGTCCGAGAGCCTACAATGAGCAGTTCTTC. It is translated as CASSLGLAGGPRAYNEQFF.

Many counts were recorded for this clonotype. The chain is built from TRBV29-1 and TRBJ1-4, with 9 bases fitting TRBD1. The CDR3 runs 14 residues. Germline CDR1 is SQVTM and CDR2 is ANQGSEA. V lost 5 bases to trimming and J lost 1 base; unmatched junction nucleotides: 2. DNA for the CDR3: TGCAGCGTTTACAGGGGGCAAACTAATGAAAAACTGTTTTTT. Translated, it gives CSVYRGQTNEKLFF. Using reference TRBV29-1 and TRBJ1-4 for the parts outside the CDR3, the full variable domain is SAVISQKPSRDICQRGTSLTIQCQVDSQVTMMFWYRQQPGQSLTLIATANQGSEATYESGFVIDKFPISRPNLTFSTLTVSNMSPEDSSIYLCSVYRGQTNEKLFFGSGTQLSVL.

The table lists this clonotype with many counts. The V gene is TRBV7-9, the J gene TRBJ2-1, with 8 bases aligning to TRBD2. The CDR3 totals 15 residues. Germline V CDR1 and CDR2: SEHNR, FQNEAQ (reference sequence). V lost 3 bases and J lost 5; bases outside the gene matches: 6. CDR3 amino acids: CASSFSGTYNNEQFF. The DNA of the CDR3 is TGTGCCAGCAGCTTTAGCGGGACATACAACAATGAGCAGTTCTTC.

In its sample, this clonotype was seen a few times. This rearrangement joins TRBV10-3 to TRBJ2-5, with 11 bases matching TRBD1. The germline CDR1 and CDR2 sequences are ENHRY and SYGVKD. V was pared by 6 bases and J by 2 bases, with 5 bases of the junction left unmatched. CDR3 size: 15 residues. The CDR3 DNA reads TGTGCCATCAGCCGGGACAGGGGGGGTCAAGAGACCCAGTACTTC. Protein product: CAISRDRGGQETQYF.

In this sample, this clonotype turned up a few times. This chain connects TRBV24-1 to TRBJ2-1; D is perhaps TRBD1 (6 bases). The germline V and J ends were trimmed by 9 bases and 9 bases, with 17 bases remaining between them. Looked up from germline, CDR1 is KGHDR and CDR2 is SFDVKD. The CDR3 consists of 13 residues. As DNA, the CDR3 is TGTGCCACCGCCGACAGGCGGCTATTTGAGCAGTTCTTC. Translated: CATADRRLFEQFF.

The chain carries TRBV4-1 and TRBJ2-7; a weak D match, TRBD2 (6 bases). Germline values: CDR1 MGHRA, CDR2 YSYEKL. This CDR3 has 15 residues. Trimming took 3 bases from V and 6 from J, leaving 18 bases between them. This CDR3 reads CASSQASGFAVEQYF. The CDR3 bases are TGCGCCAGCAGCCAGGCCAGCGGGTTCGCCGTCGAGCAGTACTTC.

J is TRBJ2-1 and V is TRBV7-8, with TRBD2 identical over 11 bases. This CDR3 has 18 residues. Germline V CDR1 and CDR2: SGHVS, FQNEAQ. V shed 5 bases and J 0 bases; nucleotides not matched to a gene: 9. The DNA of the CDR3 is TGTGCCAGCAGCCCAACGGGACTAGCGGACCCCTCCTACAATGAGCAGTTCTTC. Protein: CASSPTGLADPSYNEQFF.

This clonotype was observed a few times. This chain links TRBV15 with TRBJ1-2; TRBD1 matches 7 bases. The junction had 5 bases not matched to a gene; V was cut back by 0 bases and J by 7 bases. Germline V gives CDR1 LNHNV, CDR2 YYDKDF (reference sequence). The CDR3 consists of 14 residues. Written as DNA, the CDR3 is TGTGCCACCAGCAGAGATAAGGGGGCCGGTGGCTACACCTTC. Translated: CATSRDKGAGGYTF. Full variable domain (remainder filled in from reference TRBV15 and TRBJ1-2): DAMVIQNPRYQVTQFGKPVTLSCSQTLNHNVMYWYQQKSSQAPKLLFHYYDKDFNNEADTPDNFQSRRPNTSFCFLDIRSPGLGDTAMYLCATSRDKGAGGYTFGSGTRLTVV.

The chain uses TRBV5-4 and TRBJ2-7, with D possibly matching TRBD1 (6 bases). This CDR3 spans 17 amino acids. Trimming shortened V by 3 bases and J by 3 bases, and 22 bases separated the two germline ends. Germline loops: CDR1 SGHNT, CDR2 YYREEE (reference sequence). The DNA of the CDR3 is TGTGCCAGCAGCTCCGATGGGTCCAGAGGGGGATTCTACGAGCAGTACGTC. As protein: CASSSDGSRGGFYEQYV.

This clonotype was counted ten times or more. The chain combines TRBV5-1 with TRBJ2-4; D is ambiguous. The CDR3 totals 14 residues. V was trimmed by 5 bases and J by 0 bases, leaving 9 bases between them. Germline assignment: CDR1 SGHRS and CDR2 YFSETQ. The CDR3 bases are TGCGCCAGCAGGGCACCAGCAGCCAAAAACATTCAGTACTTC. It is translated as CASRAPAAKNIQYF.

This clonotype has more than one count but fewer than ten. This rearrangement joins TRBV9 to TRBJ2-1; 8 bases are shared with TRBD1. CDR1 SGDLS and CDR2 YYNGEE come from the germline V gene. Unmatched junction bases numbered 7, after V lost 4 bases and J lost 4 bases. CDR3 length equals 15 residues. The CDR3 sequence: CASSLVGQVYNEQFF. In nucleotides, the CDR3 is TGTGCCAGCAGCCTCGTGGGACAGGTTTACAATGAGCAGTTCTTC.

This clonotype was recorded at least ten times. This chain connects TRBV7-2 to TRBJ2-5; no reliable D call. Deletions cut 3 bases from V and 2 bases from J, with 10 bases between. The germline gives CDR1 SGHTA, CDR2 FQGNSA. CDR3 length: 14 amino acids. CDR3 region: CASSLGNIQETQYF. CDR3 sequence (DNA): TGTGCCAGCAGCTTGGGTAACATACAAGAGACCCAGTACTTC. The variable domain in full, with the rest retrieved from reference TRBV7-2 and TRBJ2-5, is GAGVSQSPSNKVTEKGKDVELRCDPISGHTALYWYRQSLGQGLEFLIYFQGNSAPDKSGLPSDRFSAERTGGSVSTLTIQRTQQEDSAVYLCASSLGNIQETQYFGPGTRLLVL.